The clone carrying this TCR beta chain was counted ten times or more. What it binds is unknown. As the library was built, unique molecular identifiers were attached to individual cDNA molecules. MiXCR was run by TCRdb on the RACE reads, yielding one entry per CDR3 protein. In the table there are approximately 90,000 distinct CDR3 sequences, 7.5% to 9.5% of which are singletons. The source of the sample is a study of human T cells and chemical hapten exposure. Study results and caveats: Expanded TCRs grouped into significantly more large CDR3 similarity clusters than controls produced.

V lost 2 bases and J lost 3; bases outside the gene matches: 2. CDR3 length equals 14 residues. Germline CDR1 reads SGHTA; CDR2 reads FQGNSA. Time point in this sample: pre-sensitization, week 0. Noted treatment: therapeutic diphenylcyclopropenone sensitization with weekly scalp DPC. This sample comprised whole blood, obtained in connection with sensitization to the hapten diphenylcyclopropenone (DPC). This sequence originates from a man aged 40-50 years with alopecia areata. Some clones in this sample may be carry-over from other donors' samples. The chain employs TRBV7-2 and TRBJ2-7; 9 bases match TRBD2. CDR3 coding DNA: TGTGCCAGCAGCTTAAGCGGGAGGAGCTACGAGCAGTACTTC. Protein sequence: CASSLSGRSYEQYF.